Here is one T cell receptor beta chain with its context. Its antigen is still unknown. Clones were sequenced by immunoSEQ multiplex PCR, and TCRdb holds only the in-frame ones, with some missing. The sample yields some 14,000 clones, about 90% seen once. This sample stems from a study of pediatric ulcerative colitis. Whole-study results and caveats: Compared with controls, ulcerative colitis showed greater blood-rectum clone sharing. In rectum, acute severe colitis had expanded clones and less diversity. Substantially fewer templates came from a couple of patients' blood samples.

Sequences were obtained from blood. The receptor was isolated from a boy younger than 18 with moderate ulcerative colitis.

The CDR3 nucleotides read TGTGCCAGCAGCTTAGTAGTGGGACTCCGAAACTATGGCTACACCTTC. Protein product: CASSLVVGLRNYGYTF. V and J are TRBV11-2 and TRBJ1-2, with D possibly matching TRBD1 (5 bases). This CDR3 region has 16 residues. V was shortened by 1 base and J by 2 bases, with 14 bases between the two germline ends. Germline assignment: CDR1 SGHAT and CDR2 FQNNGV.